The present T cell receptor (beta chain) was sequenced within a study of tumor-infiltrating lymphocytes in primary liver carcinoma. On the study more broadly: Spanning 4.2 to 10 cm, the tumors were T1-T3 N0M0. Samples had roughly 3.5 to 7.13 million productive TCRbeta reads, comparable between tissue types.

TCR beta cDNA came from around 500 ng total RNA, primed with a constant-region primer. Three nested multiplex PCR rounds, a slightly modified ARM-PCR method, built the TCR beta libraries. Running around 9 cycles apiece, the first two PCR rounds relied on TRBV1-TRBV30 forward primers together with a C-beta reverse primer. One entry per CDR3 protein results from TCRdb running MiXCR on the multiplex PCR reads. The table lists 300,000 to 400,000 distinct CDR3 sequences, 65% of them singletons. Unsorted whole blood served as the source of blood RNA, and germline DNA was extracted as well. As concerns this clonotype: Its antigen is not known. One end of the junction varies from germline; a read error may be responsible.

Germline CDR1 and CDR2: MNHEY and SVGAGI. The CDR3 spans 15 residues. Study-wide results and caveats: Significantly larger top-250-clone fractions were found in tumors than in blood (p = 0.039). Overlap in tumor-adjacent and tumor-blood pairs fell below that of tumor region pairs.

The origin of this receptor is a man aged 35 to 55 with primary liver carcinoma and hepatitis B virus infection. The V and J genes are TRBV6-5 and TRBJ2-7, with 11 bases aligning to TRBD2. Sequencing input: peripheral blood. The CDR3 coding sequence is TGTACCAGCAGTAGGGAGACTAGCGGGGCCTACGAGCAGTACTTC. It yields the protein CTSSRETSGAYEQYF.